These T cell receptor beta chains were read from a single sample in a study of blood T cell repertoires in COVID-19. TCRdb's table, derived via immunoSEQ multiplex PCR, lists solely in-frame clones and lacks some. The sample carries more than 85,000 clones, roughly 92% recorded once. Sequenced sample: peripheral blood. These receptors originate from a man between 60 and 70 years old with acute or convalescent COVID-19. The CDR3 runs from the conserved cysteine through the conserved F or W. Each record gives: CDR3 DNA, CDR3 protein, D gene, V gene, clone size, J gene. D genes are given only for firm matches. The size field is filled for only some rows; it gives once, few, many or a size class.

cdr3_nt: TGTGCCAGTAGTGCCGCAATGGCGGGACAGCCCCAGCATTTT; cdr3_aa: CASSAAMAGQPQHF; d_call: NA; v_call: TRBV19; clone_size: NA; j_call: TRBJ1-5
cdr3_nt: TGCGCCAGCAGCTTTGTTCTCAGCGGGAGGCCCCATGAGCAGTTCTTC; cdr3_aa: CASSFVLSGRPHEQFF; d_call: TRBD2; v_call: TRBV5-1; clone_size: NA; j_call: TRBJ2-1
cdr3_nt: TGTGCCAGCAGCTTCTCCCCTACTAGAAACAATGAGCAGTTCTTC; cdr3_aa: CASSFSPTRNNEQFF; d_call: NA; v_call: TRBV11-1; clone_size: NA; j_call: TRBJ2-1
cdr3_nt: TGTGCCAGCAGTGGGTCTCGACAAGTTCTCTACGAGCAGTACTTC; cdr3_aa: CASSGSRQVLYEQYF; d_call: NA; v_call: TRBV6-4; clone_size: once; j_call: TRBJ2-7
cdr3_nt: TGTGCCAGCAGCCAAGAGACAGTTGAGCAGTTCTTC; cdr3_aa: CASSQETVEQFF; d_call: NA; v_call: TRBV3-1/TRBV3-2; clone_size: NA; j_call: TRBJ2-1
cdr3_nt: TGCGCCAGCAGCTTGGCCGGGGTAGTAAGGGGAAACACCATATATTTT; cdr3_aa: CASSLAGVVRGNTIYF; d_call: NA; v_call: TRBV5-1; clone_size: few; j_call: TRBJ1-3
cdr3_nt: TGTGCCTGGAGTGTCCCCCCCTATTATGAGCGGGAGCCAGATACGCAGTATTTT; cdr3_aa: CAWSVPPYYEREPDTQYF; d_call: TRBD2; v_call: TRBV30; clone_size: NA; j_call: TRBJ2-3
cdr3_nt: TGCGCCAGCAGCTTGGAGTACGGGGAAGAGACCCAGTACTTC; cdr3_aa: CASSLEYGEETQYF; d_call: NA; v_call: TRBV5-1; clone_size: NA; j_call: TRBJ2-5
cdr3_nt: TGTGCCACTCCGACAGGGATCTCCGAAAAACTGTTTTTT; cdr3_aa: CATPTGISEKLFF; d_call: TRBD1; v_call: TRBV6-5; clone_size: few; j_call: TRBJ1-4
cdr3_nt: TGTGCCAGCAGCCGGGATATGGCCCAGTACTTC; cdr3_aa: CASSRDMAQYF; d_call: NA; v_call: TRBV12-3/TRBV12-4; clone_size: NA; j_call: TRBJ2-5
cdr3_nt: TGTGCCAGCAGTTTATTTGGGGCTACCTCCTACGAGCAGTACTTC; cdr3_aa: CASSLFGATSYEQYF; d_call: NA; v_call: TRBV27; clone_size: NA; j_call: TRBJ2-7
cdr3_nt: TGTGCCAGCAGCCTCGGGGGCGGGAGCTCTGGGGCCAACGTCCTGACTTTC; cdr3_aa: CASSLGGGSSGANVLTF; d_call: NA; v_call: TRBV12-1; clone_size: NA; j_call: TRBJ2-6
cdr3_nt: TGTGCCAGCAGCTTAGAGTCAGGGGGAAACTATGGCTACACCTTC; cdr3_aa: CASSLESGGNYGYTF; d_call: TRBD1; v_call: TRBV7-2; clone_size: NA; j_call: TRBJ1-2
cdr3_nt: TGTGCCAGCAGCTTAACGGGACAGAAAGAGACCCAGTACTTC; cdr3_aa: CASSLTGQKETQYF; d_call: TRBD1; v_call: TRBV7-2; clone_size: NA; j_call: TRBJ2-5
cdr3_nt: TGTGCCAGCAGTTACAGGCGGAACTCCTACAATGAGCAGTTCTTC; cdr3_aa: CASSYRRNSYNEQFF; d_call: NA; v_call: TRBV6-6; clone_size: NA; j_call: TRBJ2-1
cdr3_nt: TGTGCCAGCAGCTGGGACAGGGGAACTAATGAAAAACTGTTTTTT; cdr3_aa: CASSWDRGTNEKLFF; d_call: TRBD1; v_call: TRBV5-5; clone_size: NA; j_call: TRBJ1-4
cdr3_nt: TGTGCCAGCAGCACGGAGTGGGACAGGGGAGGTACGCAGTATTTT; cdr3_aa: CASSTEWDRGGTQYF; d_call: TRBD1; v_call: TRBV5-4; clone_size: NA; j_call: TRBJ2-3
cdr3_nt: TGTGCCTGGAGTCGGAGAATGGCAGATACGCAGTATTTT; cdr3_aa: CAWSRRMADTQYF; d_call: NA; v_call: TRBV30; clone_size: NA; j_call: TRBJ2-3
cdr3_nt: TGTGCCAGCAGTCCCCGGGTAGCGGAACGCACAGATACGCAGTATTTT; cdr3_aa: CASSPRVAERTDTQYF; d_call: NA; v_call: TRBV28; clone_size: NA; j_call: TRBJ2-3
cdr3_nt: TGTGCCAGCAGCTTAGAGGTCTCTGGGGCCAACGTCCTGACTTTC; cdr3_aa: CASSLEVSGANVLTF; d_call: NA; v_call: TRBV7-3; clone_size: NA; j_call: TRBJ2-6
cdr3_nt: TGTGCCAGCAGTCTACAGGGGAAAGCTTTCTTT; cdr3_aa: CASSLQGKAFF; d_call: TRBD1; v_call: TRBV28; clone_size: few; j_call: TRBJ1-1
cdr3_nt: TGTGCCAGTAATCGAGGGTTTGGCTACACCTTC; cdr3_aa: CASNRGFGYTF; d_call: NA; v_call: TRBV19; clone_size: NA; j_call: TRBJ1-2
cdr3_nt: TGCGCCAGCAGCTCGGGACTGAACGGGGAGCTGTTTTTT; cdr3_aa: CASSSGLNGELFF; d_call: NA; v_call: TRBV5-1; clone_size: NA; j_call: TRBJ2-2
cdr3_nt: TGCAGCGTTGAAACTTGGCAGGGAACTGAAGCTTTCTTT; cdr3_aa: CSVETWQGTEAFF; d_call: NA; v_call: TRBV29-1; clone_size: NA; j_call: TRBJ1-1
cdr3_nt: TGTGCCAGCAGCTTAAGGCCACTAGCGGGAGGGGGTAATGAGCAGTTCTTC; cdr3_aa: CASSLRPLAGGGNEQFF; d_call: TRBD2; v_call: TRBV7-3; clone_size: NA; j_call: TRBJ2-1
cdr3_nt: TGTGCCAGCAGCCTAGGAGGCAGGGGACCCTACAATGAGCAGTTCTTC; cdr3_aa: CASSLGGRGPYNEQFF; d_call: NA; v_call: TRBV3-1/TRBV3-2; clone_size: NA; j_call: TRBJ2-1
cdr3_nt: TGCGCCAGCAGTCTGGGCGAGGCGGGAGGGCCACGGTTCTTC; cdr3_aa: CASSLGEAGGPRFF; d_call: TRBD2; v_call: TRBV5-1; clone_size: NA; j_call: TRBJ2-1
cdr3_nt: TGCAGCGTGGCGACAGGGGAACTCACTGAAGCTTTCTTT; cdr3_aa: CSVATGELTEAFF; d_call: TRBD1; v_call: TRBV29-1; clone_size: once; j_call: TRBJ1-1
cdr3_nt: TGCGCCAGCAGCCGATCCGGGACAGGGAGCTCTGGGGCCAACGTCCTGACTTTC; cdr3_aa: CASSRSGTGSSGANVLTF; d_call: TRBD1; v_call: TRBV5-1; clone_size: NA; j_call: TRBJ2-6
cdr3_nt: TGTGCCAGCAAACAGGGGGCGGACTATGGCTACACCTTC; cdr3_aa: CASKQGADYGYTF; d_call: TRBD1; v_call: TRBV2; clone_size: few; j_call: TRBJ1-2
cdr3_nt: TGCAGTGCTAGAGGAGATTATGGCTACACCTTC; cdr3_aa: CSARGDYGYTF; d_call: NA; v_call: TRBV20-1; clone_size: NA; j_call: TRBJ1-2
cdr3_nt: TGTGCCAGCAGCTCAACCCCCAACAGGGGGCTTACTGAAGCTTTCTTT; cdr3_aa: CASSSTPNRGLTEAFF; d_call: TRBD1; v_call: TRBV7-2; clone_size: NA; j_call: TRBJ1-1
cdr3_nt: TGCGCCAGCAGCTTGAGGGGACAGGATGATGAGCAGTTCTTC; cdr3_aa: CASSLRGQDDEQFF; d_call: TRBD1; v_call: TRBV5-1; clone_size: NA; j_call: TRBJ2-1
cdr3_nt: TGCGCCAGCAGCCCCACCTCCGGGACAGGGTTACTCTACGAGCAGTACTTC; cdr3_aa: CASSPTSGTGLLYEQYF; d_call: TRBD1; v_call: TRBV5-1; clone_size: NA; j_call: TRBJ2-7
cdr3_nt: TGCGCCAGCAGCTCGGCAGGGGGCAGCTATGGCTACACCTTC; cdr3_aa: CASSSAGGSYGYTF; d_call: TRBD1; v_call: TRBV5-1; clone_size: NA; j_call: TRBJ1-2
cdr3_nt: TGTGCCAGCAGTTACCGAAGGGGCGAGGAAAAACTGTTTTTT; cdr3_aa: CASSYRRGEEKLFF; d_call: NA; v_call: TRBV6-5; clone_size: NA; j_call: TRBJ1-4
cdr3_nt: TGTGCCAGCAGCCAAGAGGAGGGAGTTTCCGAGCAGTACTTC; cdr3_aa: CASSQEEGVSEQYF; d_call: NA; v_call: TRBV4-2; clone_size: few; j_call: TRBJ2-7
cdr3_nt: TGCGCCAGCAGCTTACAATACAGGGGAGGCTCGAACACCGGGGAGCTGTTTTTT; cdr3_aa: CASSLQYRGGSNTGELFF; d_call: NA; v_call: TRBV5-1; clone_size: NA; j_call: TRBJ2-2
cdr3_nt: TGTGCCAGCAAGGGGGCCTGGGACACCATATATTTT; cdr3_aa: CASKGAWDTIYF; d_call: TRBD1; v_call: TRBV6-5; clone_size: NA; j_call: TRBJ1-3
cdr3_nt: TGTGCCACGTCCCCGGGAGGCATGAACACTGAAGCTTTCTTT; cdr3_aa: CATSPGGMNTEAFF; d_call: NA; v_call: TRBV24-1; clone_size: once; j_call: TRBJ1-1
cdr3_nt: TGTGCCAGCAGCTTTTCGGGTAGCAATCAGCCCCAGCATTTT; cdr3_aa: CASSFSGSNQPQHF; d_call: NA; v_call: TRBV7-9; clone_size: NA; j_call: TRBJ1-5
cdr3_nt: TGTGCCAGCAGTGACAGGGGGCGCGTGGGCAATGAGCAGTTCTTC; cdr3_aa: CASSDRGRVGNEQFF; d_call: TRBD1; v_call: TRBV6-1; clone_size: NA; j_call: TRBJ2-1
cdr3_nt: TGTGCCAGCAGCGTAGTCGGGGGTGGAGAGACCCAGTACTTC; cdr3_aa: CASSVVGGGETQYF; d_call: NA; v_call: TRBV9; clone_size: NA; j_call: TRBJ2-5
cdr3_nt: TGTGCCAGCAGCTTACCGGGACTCAACAATGAGCAGTTCTTC; cdr3_aa: CASSLPGLNNEQFF; d_call: NA; v_call: TRBV7-3; clone_size: once; j_call: TRBJ2-1
cdr3_nt: TGTGCCAGCACACGCCGGGACAGTCATCAGCCCCAGCATTTT; cdr3_aa: CASTRRDSHQPQHF; d_call: TRBD1; v_call: TRBV6-6; clone_size: few; j_call: TRBJ1-5
cdr3_nt: TGTGCCAGCAGCGGAGGGGTTGAGCAGTTCTTC; cdr3_aa: CASSGGVEQFF; d_call: NA; v_call: TRBV14; clone_size: NA; j_call: TRBJ2-1
cdr3_nt: TGTGCCAGCAGCCCTCAGACTAGCGGGATGCAGTTCTTC; cdr3_aa: CASSPQTSGMQFF; d_call: TRBD2; v_call: TRBV7-8; clone_size: NA; j_call: TRBJ2-1
cdr3_nt: TGTGCCAGCAGCTCGGGACTAGCGGGAGTAAGCGGGGAGCTGTTTTTT; cdr3_aa: CASSSGLAGVSGELFF; d_call: TRBD2; v_call: TRBV7-8; clone_size: NA; j_call: TRBJ2-2
cdr3_nt: TGTGCCAGCAGCTTAACCGGGACTAGCAGCTCCTACGAGCAGTACTTC; cdr3_aa: CASSLTGTSSSYEQYF; d_call: TRBD2; v_call: TRBV7-8; clone_size: once; j_call: TRBJ2-7
cdr3_nt: TGTGCCAGCAGCCAGGAACGACAGGGGACTGAAGCTTTCTTT; cdr3_aa: CASSQERQGTEAFF; d_call: TRBD1; v_call: TRBV3-1/TRBV3-2; clone_size: NA; j_call: TRBJ1-1
cdr3_nt: TGTGCCAGCAGCGTAGATGAGGGACTAACCTACGAGCAGTACTTC; cdr3_aa: CASSVDEGLTYEQYF; d_call: TRBD2; v_call: TRBV9; clone_size: NA; j_call: TRBJ2-7
cdr3_nt: TGTGCCAGCAGCTACTACGGCACTGAAGCTTTCTTT; cdr3_aa: CASSYYGTEAFF; d_call: NA; v_call: TRBV5-4; clone_size: NA; j_call: TRBJ1-1
cdr3_nt: TGCGCCAGCAGCGGGGGACTAGCGCCTCAAGAGACCCAGTACTTC; cdr3_aa: CASSGGLAPQETQYF; d_call: TRBD2; v_call: TRBV5-1; clone_size: NA; j_call: TRBJ2-5
cdr3_nt: TGCGCCAGCAGCTTGGCGCAGGGCCCCTCTGGGGCCAACGTCCTGACTTTC; cdr3_aa: CASSLAQGPSGANVLTF; d_call: NA; v_call: TRBV5-1; clone_size: NA; j_call: TRBJ2-6
cdr3_nt: TGTGCCAGCAGCTCAAGCACGGGGGGCGAAGCTTTCTTT; cdr3_aa: CASSSSTGGEAFF; d_call: NA; v_call: TRBV7-9; clone_size: NA; j_call: TRBJ1-1